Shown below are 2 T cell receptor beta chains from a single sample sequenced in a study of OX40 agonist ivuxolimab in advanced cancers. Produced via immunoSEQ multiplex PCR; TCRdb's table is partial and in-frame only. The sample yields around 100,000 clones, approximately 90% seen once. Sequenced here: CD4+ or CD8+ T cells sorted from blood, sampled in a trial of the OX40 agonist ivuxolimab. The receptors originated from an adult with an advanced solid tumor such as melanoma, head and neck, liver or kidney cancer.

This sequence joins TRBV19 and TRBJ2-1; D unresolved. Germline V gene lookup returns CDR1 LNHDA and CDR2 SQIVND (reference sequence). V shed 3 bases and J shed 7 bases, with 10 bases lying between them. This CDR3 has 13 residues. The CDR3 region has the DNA TGTGCCAGTAGTATGGGGAAGCGTAATGAGCAGTTCTTC. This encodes CASSMGKRNEQFF.

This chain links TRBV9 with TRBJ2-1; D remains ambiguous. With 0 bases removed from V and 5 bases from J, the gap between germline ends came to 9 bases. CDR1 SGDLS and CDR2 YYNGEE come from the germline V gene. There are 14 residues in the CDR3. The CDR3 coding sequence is TGTGCCAGCAGCGTAGGGCTGACCAACAATGAGCAGTTCTTC. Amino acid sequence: CASSVGLTNNEQFF.